This T cell receptor beta chain was sequenced for a study of blood T cell repertoires in COVID-19. At the level of the study: Spain, Italy and the United States supplied samples that represented acute and convalescent COVID-19.

The CDR3 length is 17 residues. Per germline, CDR1 MGHRA and CDR2 YSYEKL. V dropped 0 bases and J dropped 5; count of bases not matched to a gene: 10. The table lists this clone with a count of one. Data came from immunoSEQ multiplex PCR; TCRdb stores just in-frame clones and leaves some out. The sample has under 200,000 clones, approximately 91% seen once. The chain couples TRBV4-1 to TRBJ1-1; 9 bases map to TRBD1. This receptor was obtained from a man aged 18 to 30 with acute or convalescent COVID-19. Source material: peripheral blood. The CDR3 loop is CASSQEEGTGSRTEAFF. The CDR3 DNA is TGCGCCAGCAGCCAAGAAGAAGGGACAGGGAGTCGGACTGAAGCTTTCTTT.